A selection of T cell receptor beta chains follows, all from one sample in a study of a mutant IDH1 vaccine in newly diagnosed glioma. The antigens of these receptors remain unknown. Only in-frame clones appear in the TCRdb table, and some are missing; sequencing was by immunoSEQ multiplex PCR. This sample yields some 29,000 clones, of which around 84% are seen a single time; roughly 18% belongs to the top ten. The source was PBMCs, collected from a glioma patient whose treatment included an IDH1 peptide vaccine. These receptor sequences come from a woman aged 25 to 39 with glioma. Each CDR3 is given with its conserved first and last residue. Fields, in order: CDR3 protein, CDR3 DNA, D gene, clone size, V gene, J gene. D genes are given only for firm matches. Some rows mark clone size as missing; the rest say once, few, many or name a class of expanded clone.

CDR3aa: CASSRAPWETQYF; CDR3nt: TGTGCCAGCAGCCGGGCCCCGTGGGAGACCCAGTACTTC; d_gene: -; abundance: -; v_gene: TRBV9; j_gene: TRBJ2-5
CDR3aa: CASSPFRRDRVNQETQYF; CDR3nt: TGTGCCAGTAGTCCATTCCGCCGGGACAGGGTCAACCAAGAGACCCAGTACTTC; d_gene: TRBD1; abundance: -; v_gene: TRBV19; j_gene: TRBJ2-5
CDR3aa: CASSTGLYGYTF; CDR3nt: TGTGCCAGCAGCACGGGACTCTATGGCTACACCTTC; d_gene: -; abundance: -; v_gene: TRBV5-6; j_gene: TRBJ1-2
CDR3aa: CASSGTGAFTDTQYF; CDR3nt: TGTGCCAGCAGCGGGACAGGAGCTTTCACAGATACGCAGTATTTT; d_gene: TRBD1; abundance: -; v_gene: TRBV27; j_gene: TRBJ2-3
CDR3aa: CASTSGLSGEAFF; CDR3nt: TGTGCCAGCACCTCTGGACTTTCCGGTGAAGCTTTCTTT; d_gene: -; abundance: few; v_gene: TRBV7-9; j_gene: TRBJ1-1
CDR3aa: CAWSFPGPRVSYGYTF; CDR3nt: TGTGCCTGGAGTTTTCCAGGCCCTAGGGTTAGCTATGGCTACACCTTC; d_gene: -; abundance: -; v_gene: TRBV30; j_gene: TRBJ1-2
CDR3aa: CATQLAGENNEQFF; CDR3nt: TGTGCCACACAACTAGCGGGGGAGAACAATGAGCAGTTCTTC; d_gene: TRBD2; abundance: -; v_gene: TRBV25-1; j_gene: TRBJ2-1
CDR3aa: CSASRGTEAFF; CDR3nt: TGCAGTGCCTCCAGGGGCACTGAAGCTTTCTTT; d_gene: -; abundance: -; v_gene: TRBV20-1; j_gene: TRBJ1-1
CDR3aa: CASSSGKGFSNQPQHF; CDR3nt: TGTGCCAGTAGTTCTGGTAAGGGATTTTCCAATCAGCCCCAGCATTTT; d_gene: -; abundance: -; v_gene: TRBV19; j_gene: TRBJ1-5
CDR3aa: CASSISRQGNTEAFF; CDR3nt: TGTGCCAGCAGCATATCTCGACAGGGGAACACTGAAGCTTTCTTT; d_gene: TRBD1; abundance: -; v_gene: TRBV7-9; j_gene: TRBJ1-1
CDR3aa: CASSQEGFGNQPQHF; CDR3nt: TGCGCCAGCAGCCAAGAGGGTTTTGGCAATCAGCCCCAGCATTTT; d_gene: -; abundance: once; v_gene: TRBV4-1; j_gene: TRBJ1-5
CDR3aa: CSAREGAQDTF; CDR3nt: TGCAGTGCTAGGGAGGGGGCACAGGACACCTTC; d_gene: TRBD1; abundance: -; v_gene: TRBV20-1; j_gene: TRBJ1-2
CDR3aa: CASSQGASGPAYEQYF; CDR3nt: TGCGCCAGCAGCCAAGGGGCTAGCGGGCCCGCCTACGAGCAGTACTTC; d_gene: TRBD2; abundance: -; v_gene: TRBV4-3; j_gene: TRBJ2-7
CDR3aa: CASSYSPGGNTGELFF; CDR3nt: TGTGCCAGCAGTTACTCGCCAGGGGGCAACACCGGGGAGCTGTTTTTT; d_gene: TRBD1; abundance: once; v_gene: TRBV6-5; j_gene: TRBJ2-2